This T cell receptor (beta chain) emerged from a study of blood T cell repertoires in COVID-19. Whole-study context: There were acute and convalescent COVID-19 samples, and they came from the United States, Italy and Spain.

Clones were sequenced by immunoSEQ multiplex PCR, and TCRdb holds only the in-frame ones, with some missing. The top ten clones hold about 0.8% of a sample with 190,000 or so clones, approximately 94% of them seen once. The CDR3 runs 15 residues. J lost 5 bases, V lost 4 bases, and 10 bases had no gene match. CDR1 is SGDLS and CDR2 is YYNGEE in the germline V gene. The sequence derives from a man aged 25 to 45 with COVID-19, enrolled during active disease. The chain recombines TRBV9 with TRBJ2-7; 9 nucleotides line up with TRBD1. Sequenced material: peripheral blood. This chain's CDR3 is CASSPQGRTGDEQYF. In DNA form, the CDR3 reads TGTGCCAGCAGCCCACAAGGGAGGACAGGGGACGAGCAGTACTTC.